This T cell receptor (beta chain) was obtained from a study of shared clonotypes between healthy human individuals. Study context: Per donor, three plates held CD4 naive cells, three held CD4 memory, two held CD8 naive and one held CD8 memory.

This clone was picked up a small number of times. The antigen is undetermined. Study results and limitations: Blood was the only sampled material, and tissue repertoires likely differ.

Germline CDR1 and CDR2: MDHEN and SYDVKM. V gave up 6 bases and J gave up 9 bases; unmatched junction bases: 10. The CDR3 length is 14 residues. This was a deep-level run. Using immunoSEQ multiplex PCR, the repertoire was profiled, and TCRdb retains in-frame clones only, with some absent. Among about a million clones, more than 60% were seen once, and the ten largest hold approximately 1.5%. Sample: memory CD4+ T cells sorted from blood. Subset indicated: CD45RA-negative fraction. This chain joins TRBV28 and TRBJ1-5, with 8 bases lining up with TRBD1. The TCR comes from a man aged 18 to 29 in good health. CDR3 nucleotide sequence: TGTGCCAGCAGGCCGGACAGGGTGGGGTGGCCCCAGCATTTT. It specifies CASRPDRVGWPQHF.